The entry below describes one T cell receptor beta chain. Its antigen is unknown. Sequenced material consisted of expressed TCRB transcripts (all of the isolated RNA was reverse transcribed). TCRdb's table, derived via immunoSEQ multiplex PCR, lists solely in-frame clones and lacks some. The sample lists roughly 330,000 clones; approximately 13% were seen once. The source of the sample is a study of beta chain features in type 1 diabetes. Findings of the study overall: Among patients with Type 1 diabetes, TCRB CDR3s were moderately but significantly shorter in every one of the four CD4+ subsets.

This CDR3 is 14 amino acids long. Unmatched junction bases numbered 2, after V lost 8 bases and J lost 0 bases. Germline loops: CDR1 GTSNPN, CDR2 SVGIG (reference sequence). Sequenced material: naive CD4+ T cells from blood. The V call is TRBV30, the J call TRBJ2-2, with 11 bases lining up with TRBD1. The origin of this receptor is a woman aged 18-30 years with type 1 diabetes. The CDR3 coding sequence is TGTGCCCGGGACAGGGGGACGAACACCGGGGAGCTGTTTTTT. Protein: CARDRGTNTGELFF.